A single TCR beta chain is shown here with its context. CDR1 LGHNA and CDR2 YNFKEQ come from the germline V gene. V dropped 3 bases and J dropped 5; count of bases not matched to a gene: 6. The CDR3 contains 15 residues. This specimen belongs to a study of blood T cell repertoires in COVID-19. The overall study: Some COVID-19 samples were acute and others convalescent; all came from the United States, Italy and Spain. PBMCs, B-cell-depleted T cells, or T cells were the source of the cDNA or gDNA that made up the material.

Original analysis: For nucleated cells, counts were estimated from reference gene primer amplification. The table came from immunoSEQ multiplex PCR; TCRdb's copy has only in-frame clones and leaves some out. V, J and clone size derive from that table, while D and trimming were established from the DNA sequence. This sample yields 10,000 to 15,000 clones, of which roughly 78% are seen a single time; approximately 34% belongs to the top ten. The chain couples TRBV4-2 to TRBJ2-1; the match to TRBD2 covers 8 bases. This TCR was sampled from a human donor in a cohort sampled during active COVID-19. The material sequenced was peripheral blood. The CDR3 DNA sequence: TGTGCCAGCAGCCAGAGGGCGGGGGGAAACAATGAGCAGTTCTTC. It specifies CASSQRAGGNNEQFF.